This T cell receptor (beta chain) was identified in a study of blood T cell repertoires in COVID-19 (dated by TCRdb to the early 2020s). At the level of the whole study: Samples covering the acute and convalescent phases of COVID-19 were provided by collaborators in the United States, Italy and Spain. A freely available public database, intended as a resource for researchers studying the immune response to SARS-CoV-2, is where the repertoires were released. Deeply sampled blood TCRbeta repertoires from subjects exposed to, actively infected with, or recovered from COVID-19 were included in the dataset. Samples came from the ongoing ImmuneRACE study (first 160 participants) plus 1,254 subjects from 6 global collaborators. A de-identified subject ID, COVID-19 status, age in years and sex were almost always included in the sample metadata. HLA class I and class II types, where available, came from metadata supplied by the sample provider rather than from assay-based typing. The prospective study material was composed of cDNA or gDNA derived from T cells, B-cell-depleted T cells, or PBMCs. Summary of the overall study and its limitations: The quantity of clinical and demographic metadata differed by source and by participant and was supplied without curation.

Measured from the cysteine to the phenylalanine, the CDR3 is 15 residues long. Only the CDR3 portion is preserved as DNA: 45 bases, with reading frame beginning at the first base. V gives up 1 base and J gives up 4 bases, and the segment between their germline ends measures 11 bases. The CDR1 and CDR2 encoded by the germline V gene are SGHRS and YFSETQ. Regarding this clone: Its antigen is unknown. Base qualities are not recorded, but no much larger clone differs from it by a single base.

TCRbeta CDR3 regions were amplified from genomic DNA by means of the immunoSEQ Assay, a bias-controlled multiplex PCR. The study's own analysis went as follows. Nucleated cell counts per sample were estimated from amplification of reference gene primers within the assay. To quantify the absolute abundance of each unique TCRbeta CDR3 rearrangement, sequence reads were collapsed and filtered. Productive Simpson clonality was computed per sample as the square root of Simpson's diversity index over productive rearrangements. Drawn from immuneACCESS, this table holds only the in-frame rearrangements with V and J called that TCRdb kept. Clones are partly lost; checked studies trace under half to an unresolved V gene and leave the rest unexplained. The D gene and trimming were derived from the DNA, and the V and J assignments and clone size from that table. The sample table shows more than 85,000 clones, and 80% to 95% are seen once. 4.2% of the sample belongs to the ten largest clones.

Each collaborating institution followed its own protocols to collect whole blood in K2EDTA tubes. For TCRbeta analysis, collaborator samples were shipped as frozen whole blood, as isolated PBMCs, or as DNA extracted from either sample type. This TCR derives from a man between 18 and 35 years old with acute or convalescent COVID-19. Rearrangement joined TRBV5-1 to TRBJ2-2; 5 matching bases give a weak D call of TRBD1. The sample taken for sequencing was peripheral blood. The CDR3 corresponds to CASSLFQGGTGELFF. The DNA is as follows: TGCGCCAGCAGCTTGTTCCAGGGTGGCACCGGGGAGCTGTTTTTT. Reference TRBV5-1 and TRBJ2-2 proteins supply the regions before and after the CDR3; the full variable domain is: KAGVTQTPRYLIKTRGQQVTLSCSPISGHRSVSWYQQTPGQGLQFLFEYFSETQRNKGNFPGRFSGRQFSNSRSEMNVSTLELGDSALYLCASSLFQGGTGELFFGEGSRLTVL.